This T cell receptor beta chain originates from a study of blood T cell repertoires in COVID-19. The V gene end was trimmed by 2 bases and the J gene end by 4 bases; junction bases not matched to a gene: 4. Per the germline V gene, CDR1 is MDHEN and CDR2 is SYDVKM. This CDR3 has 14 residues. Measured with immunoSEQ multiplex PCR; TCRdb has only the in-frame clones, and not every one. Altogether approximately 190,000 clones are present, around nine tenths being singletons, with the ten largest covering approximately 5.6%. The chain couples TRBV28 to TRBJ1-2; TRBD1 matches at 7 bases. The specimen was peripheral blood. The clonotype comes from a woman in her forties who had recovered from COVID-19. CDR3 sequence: CASSLTGEIYGYTF. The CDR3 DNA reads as TGTGCCAGCAGTTTAACAGGGGAAATCTATGGCTACACCTTC.